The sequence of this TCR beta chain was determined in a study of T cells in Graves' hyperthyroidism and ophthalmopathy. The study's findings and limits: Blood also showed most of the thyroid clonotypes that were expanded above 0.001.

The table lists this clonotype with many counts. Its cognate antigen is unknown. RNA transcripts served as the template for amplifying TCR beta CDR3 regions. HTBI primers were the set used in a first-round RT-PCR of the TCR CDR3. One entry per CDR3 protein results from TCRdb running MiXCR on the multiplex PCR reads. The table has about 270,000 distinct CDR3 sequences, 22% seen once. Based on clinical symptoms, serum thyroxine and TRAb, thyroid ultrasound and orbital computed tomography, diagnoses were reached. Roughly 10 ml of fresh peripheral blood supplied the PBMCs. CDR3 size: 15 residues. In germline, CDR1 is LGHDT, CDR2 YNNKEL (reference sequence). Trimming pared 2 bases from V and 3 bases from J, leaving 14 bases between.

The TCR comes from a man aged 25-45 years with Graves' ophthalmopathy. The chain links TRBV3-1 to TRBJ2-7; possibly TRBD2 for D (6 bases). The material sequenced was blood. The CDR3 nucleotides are TGTGCCAGCAGCCAACGGCTTCGGACTAACTACGAGCAGTACTTC. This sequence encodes CASSQRLRTNYEQYF.